This T cell receptor beta chain derives from a study of T cell responses to AZD1222 COVID-19 vaccine. Study observations and caveats: Seropositive at baseline were only a handful of AZD1222 recipients.

The data were produced by immunoSEQ multiplex PCR, yet TCRdb's version contains in-frame clones alone and is incomplete. This sample has more than 85,000 clones, with 82% found just once. This clone was picked up one time. Its antigen remains unknown. The CDR3 loop spans 15 amino acids. The germline gives CDR1 KGHSH, CDR2 LQKENI. Trimming left V 3 bases short and J 2 bases short, with 11 bases between. The rearrangement links TRBV18 to TRBJ2-4; the D is unclear. The sequences come from peripheral blood, collected on day 0 of AZD1222 vaccination. The TCR originated in an adult in good health. The DNA of the CDR3 is TGTGCCAGCTCACCGGGTTTACCGTCCAAAAACATTCAGTACTTC. Translation gives CASSPGLPSKNIQYF.